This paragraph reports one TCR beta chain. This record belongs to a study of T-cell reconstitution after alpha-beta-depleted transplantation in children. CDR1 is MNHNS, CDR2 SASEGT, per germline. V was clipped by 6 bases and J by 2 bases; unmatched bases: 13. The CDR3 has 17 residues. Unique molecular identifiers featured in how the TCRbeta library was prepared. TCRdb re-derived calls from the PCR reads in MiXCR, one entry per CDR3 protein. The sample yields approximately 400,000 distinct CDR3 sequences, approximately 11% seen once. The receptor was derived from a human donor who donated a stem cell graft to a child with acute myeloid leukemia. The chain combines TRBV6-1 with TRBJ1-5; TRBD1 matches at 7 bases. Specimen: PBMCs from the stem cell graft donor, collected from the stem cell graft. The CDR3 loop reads CASSQTGPRGGNQPQHF. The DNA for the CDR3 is TGTGCCAGCAGCCAGACAGGGCCCCGGGGGGGCAATCAGCCCCAGCATTTT.